A single sample gave rise to the 24 T cell receptor beta chains below, sequenced in a study of OX40 agonist ivuxolimab in advanced cancers. Sequenced by immunoSEQ multiplex PCR; TCRdb stores in-frame clones only, minus some. The data contain some 24,000 clones, around four fifths of them singletons. The starting material was CD4+ or CD8+ T cells sorted from blood, obtained in a trial of the OX40 agonist ivuxolimab. The source of these receptors is an adult with an advanced solid tumor such as melanoma, head and neck, liver or kidney cancer.

This rearrangement joins TRBV7-2 to TRBJ2-7, with 7 nucleotides matching TRBD1. Trimming cost V 1 base and J 2 bases; bases outside gene matches: 5. Germline V gene data show CDR1 as SGHTA and CDR2 as FQGNSA. This CDR3 is 15 amino acids long. CDR3 residues: CASSLGGTETYEQYF. The CDR3 nucleotides read TGTGCCAGCAGCTTAGGAGGGACAGAGACCTACGAGCAGTACTTC.

This rearrangement joins TRBV9 to TRBJ2-1; D gene ambiguous. The V end was cut by 0 bases, the J end by 3 bases, with 13 bases between. Germline V CDR1 and CDR2: SGDLS, YYNGEE. CDR3 size: 16 residues. CDR3 sequence (DNA): TGTGCCAGCAGCGTAGCAAGTGGTACATACTACAATGAGCAGTTCTTC. Protein sequence: CASSVASGTYYNEQFF.

The CDR3 coding sequence is TGCGCCAGCAGCCAAGATCGGGGTTCGGGACGTGAAGCTTTCTTT. This codes for CASSQDRGSGREAFF. The chain combines TRBV4-3 with TRBJ1-1; D is possibly TRBD1 (5 bases). The CDR3 runs to 15 residues. Trimming took 0 bases from V and 7 from J, leaving 15 bases between them. Per the germline V gene, CDR1 is LGHNA and CDR2 is YSLEER.

The chain recombines TRBV11-2 with TRBJ2-3, with 10 bases lining up with TRBD1. V gave up 8 bases and J gave up 4 bases; unmatched junction bases: 0. The CDR3 consists of 12 residues. The germline CDR1 and CDR2 sequences are SGHAT and FQNNGV. CDR3 loop: CASGQGADTQYF. For the CDR3, the DNA is TGTGCCAGCGGACAGGGGGCAGATACGCAGTATTTT.

The chain couples TRBV2 to TRBJ1-6; possible D gene TRBD1, 5 bases. Germline CDR1 reads SNHLY; CDR2 reads FYNNEI. Trimming removed 4 bases from V and 10 bases from J, with 11 bases in between. CDR3 length: 13 residues. The CDR3 region is CASSGGGNSPLHF. The CDR3, as DNA: TGTGCCAGCAGTGGGGGGGGGAACTCACCCCTCCACTTT.

For this clone: One junction end does not reproduce the germline sequence, and a read error may be involved. The chain couples TRBV5-6 to TRBJ2-2, with D perhaps given as TRBD1 or TRBD2 (6 bases each). Germline CDR1 SGHDT, CDR2 YYEEEE. CDR3 size: 14 residues. The CDR3 region has the DNA TGTGCCAGCAGCTCTGGGCCCCTAAAGGGGGGGCTGTTTTTT. This codes for CASSSGPLKGGLFF. The full variable domain, its missing parts supplied by reference TRBV5-6 and TRBJ2-2, is DAGVTQSPTHLIKTRGQQVTLRCSPKSGHDTVSWYQQALGQGPQFIFQYYEEEERQRGNFPDRFSGHQFPNYSSELNVNALLLGDSALYLCASSSGPLKGGLFFGEGSRLTVL.

V and J are TRBV9 and TRBJ2-3, with 7 bases identical to TRBD2. The CDR3 has 17 amino acids. Trimming at V came to 0 bases and at J to 2 bases, leaving 9 bases not matched to a gene. The V gene's germline CDR1 is SGDLS and CDR2 YYNGEE. Here the CDR3 reads CASSVATSRLATDTQYF. In DNA, the CDR3 is TGTGCCAGCAGCGTAGCTACGTCGAGACTAGCCACAGATACGCAGTATTTT.

This clone was detected once. This chain uses TRBV7-9 with TRBJ2-7, with D hard to call. The ends were cut back, 1 base at V and 6 bases at J, with 7 bases in the middle. CDR1 and CDR2 (germline): SEHNR, FQNEAQ (reference sequence). This CDR3 contains 12 residues. Written as DNA, the CDR3 is TGTGCCAGCAGCTTAGGCTCGGCCGAGCAGTACTTC. Amino acid sequence: CASSLGSAEQYF. Filled out from reference TRBV7-9 and TRBJ2-7, the complete variable domain reads DTGVSQNPRHKITKRGQNVTFRCDPISEHNRLYWYRQTLGQGPEFLTYFQNEAQLEKSRLLSDRFSAERPKGSFSTLEIQRTEQGDSAMYLCASSLGSAEQYFGPGTRLTVT.

The chain carries TRBV2 and TRBJ2-7; TRBD1 might be the D (6 bases). V was pared by 2 bases and J by 1 base, with 12 bases between. The CDR3 extends over 15 amino acids. From germline, CDR1 is SNHLY and CDR2 FYNNEI. CDR3 in DNA: TGTGCCAGCAGTGAACCCCGGGACACATCCTACGAGCAGTACTTC. Amino acid sequence: CASSEPRDTSYEQYF.

The chain combines TRBV2 with TRBJ1-1; D remains unclear. Trimming removed 2 bases at V and 2 bases at J, with 6 bases between. Germline V gene data show CDR1 as SNHLY and CDR2 as FYNNEI. The CDR3 contains 13 residues. CDR3 sequence reads: CASSELPNTEAFF. Here the CDR3 DNA reads TGTGCCAGCAGTGAATTACCCAACACTGAAGCTTTCTTT.

The chain recombines TRBV7-9 with TRBJ2-1; D remains ambiguous. Trimming removed 0 bases from V and 9 bases from J, with 9 bases in between. Germline CDR1 reads SEHNR; CDR2 reads FQNEAQ (reference sequence). The CDR3 totals 13 residues. The CDR3 protein is CASSLAQSFEQFF. For the CDR3, the DNA is TGTGCCAGCAGCTTAGCGCAGTCTTTTGAGCAGTTCTTC.

In its sample, this clone was seen once. The chain couples TRBV11-2 to TRBJ2-2; 7 bases are a match to TRBD1. After removal of 4 bases from V and 1 base from J, the junction contained 9 bases not matched to a gene. This CDR3 is built from 17 residues. Looked up from germline, CDR1 is SGHAT and CDR2 is FQNNGV. The CDR3 sequence: CASSSHRGMKNTGELFF. The DNA for the CDR3 is TGTGCCAGCAGCTCGCACAGGGGAATGAAGAACACCGGGGAGCTGTTTTTT.

The chain is built from TRBV6-1 and TRBJ1-2, with D maybe TRBD1 (5 bases). Trimming took 2 bases from V and 4 from J, leaving 17 bases between them. Germline lookup yields CDR1 MNHNS and CDR2 SASEGT. CDR3 length: 16 residues. The CDR3 coding sequence is TGTGCCAGCAGTGAAAACAGCGCCGGGGCCCTCTATGGCTACACCTTC. Protein sequence: CASSENSAGALYGYTF.

V gene TRBV11-2 combines with J gene TRBJ1-4; D is perhaps TRBD1 (6 bases). This CDR3 spans 15 amino acids. CDR1 and CDR2 from the germline V gene are SGHAT and FQNNGV. Trimming took off 4 bases at V and 7 bases at J, with 16 bases between the two ends. CDR3 loop: CASSSPRGRGEKLFF. DNA of the CDR3: TGTGCCAGCAGCTCCCCGCGGGGGCGAGGTGAAAAACTGTTTTTT.

V gene TRBV11-2 combines with J gene TRBJ2-5, with D perhaps TRBD1 (6 bases). Germline V gene data show CDR1 as SGHAT and CDR2 as FQNNGV. V was trimmed by 1 base and J by 1 base, leaving 13 bases between them. CDR3 length: 16 amino acids. Here the CDR3 reads CASSLGWQGPQETQYF. In DNA, the CDR3 is TGTGCCAGCAGCTTAGGGTGGCAGGGGCCCCAAGAGACCCAGTACTTC.

This clone was seen only a few times. The chain uses TRBV5-5 and TRBJ1-1; a possible D gene is TRBD1 (5 bases). This CDR3 region has 15 residues. Germline CDR1 reads SGHKS; CDR2 reads YYEKEE (reference sequence). V gave up 4 bases and J gave up 6 bases, with 19 bases separating them. CDR3 loop: CASSREEGVRAEAFF. The DNA for the CDR3 is TGTGCCAGCAGCCGTGAAGAAGGGGTGAGGGCTGAAGCTTTCTTT.

The chain carries TRBV5-1 and TRBJ1-5, with TRBD1 identical over 8 bases. CDR1 is SGHRS, CDR2 YFSETQ, per germline. The CDR3 is made up of 15 amino acids. V dropped 4 bases and J dropped 1; count of bases not matched to a gene: 4. Written as DNA, the CDR3 is TGCGCCAGCAGCCGGACAGGGTCAAGCAATCAGCCCCAGCATTTT. Translated, it gives CASSRTGSSNQPQHF. Drawing the rest from reference TRBV5-1 and TRBJ1-5, the complete variable domain is KAGVTQTPRYLIKTRGQQVTLSCSPISGHRSVSWYQQTPGQGLQFLFEYFSETQRNKGNFPGRFSGRQFSNSRSEMNVSTLELGDSALYLCASSRTGSSNQPQHFGDGTRLSIL.

The chain uses TRBV2 and TRBJ1-1; 8 bases line up with TRBD1. Per the germline V gene, CDR1 is SNHLY and CDR2 is FYNNEI. The V segment lost 6 bases and the J segment 2 bases; nucleotides outside the gene matches: 5. CDR3 length: 14 residues. The CDR3 DNA reads as TGTGCCAGCAGGTACGACAGGGGTAACACTGAAGCTTTCTTT. This sequence encodes CASRYDRGNTEAFF.

This clone was detected a few times. The V and J genes are TRBV11-2 and TRBJ2-7; TRBD1 aligns across 7 bases. This CDR3 region has 16 residues. The germline V gene encodes CDR1 SGHAT and CDR2 FQNNGV. V shed 5 bases, J shed 2 bases, and the junction held 12 bases outside the gene matches. In DNA, the CDR3 is TGTGCCAGCAGCCCCTTAGACAGGGTCGGGACCTACGAGCAGTACTTC. Translation: CASSPLDRVGTYEQYF.

The genes are TRBV4-1 and TRBJ1-2; D is perhaps TRBD1 (5 bases). The CDR3 is made up of 16 amino acids. V was trimmed by 6 bases and J by 2 bases, leaving 19 bases between them. Germline CDR1 MGHRA, CDR2 YSYEKL. CDR3 region: CASRPTGPVDNYGYTF. In nucleotides, the CDR3 is TGCGCCAGCAGACCTACGGGACCAGTTGACAACTATGGCTACACCTTC.

The rearrangement joins TRBV7-2 to TRBJ2-3; D may be TRBD2 (7 bases). CDR1 SGHTA and CDR2 FQGNSA come from the germline V gene. This CDR3 has 15 residues. V was pared by 1 base and J by 6 bases, with 14 bases between. CDR3 amino acids: CASSLVAAGADTQYF. CDR3 nucleotides: TGTGCCAGCAGCTTAGTTGCGGCGGGGGCCGATACGCAGTATTTT.

The V gene is TRBV28, the J gene TRBJ2-7, with D uncertain. Germline assignment: CDR1 MDHEN and CDR2 SYDVKM. This CDR3 has 15 residues. Trimming cost V 4 bases and J 5 bases, with 18 bases left between them. In DNA, the CDR3 is TGTGCCAGCAGTTCGGGCTCGACCGGCGCACACGAGCAGTACTTC. Encoded protein: CASSSGSTGAHEQYF.

The sample holds one count of this clone. The chain joins TRBV29-1 to TRBJ2-1; TRBD1 aligns across 7 bases. This CDR3 spans 15 amino acids. Trimming cost V 4 bases and J 5 bases; bases outside gene matches: 11. CDR1 and CDR2 (germline): SQVTM, ANQGSEA. The CDR3 DNA reads as TGCAGCGTTGGGCTCCCAGGGGGACAGCACAATGAGCAGTTCTTC. Encoded protein: CSVGLPGGQHNEQFF.

The chain employs TRBV7-2 and TRBJ2-6; D is unresolved. V lost 5 bases, J lost 7 bases, and 9 bases lay in between. Germline CDR1 SGHTA, CDR2 FQGNSA. The CDR3 runs 13 residues. The CDR3 DNA sequence: TGTGCCAGCAGCAGACCTCACGCCAACGTCCTGACTTTC. It codes for CASSRPHANVLTF.